This T cell receptor (beta chain) was observed in a study of blood T cells in healthy people across ages. This CDR3 region has 13 residues. The V gene's germline CDR1 is KGHSH and CDR2 LQKENI. Losses at the gene ends were 4 bases for V and 13 bases for J; bases not matched to a gene: 9. The authors ran a second PCR of about 6 to 11 cycles using a sample-barcoded 5' primer and a J-beta primer mix. TCRdb fed the 5' RACE reads into MiXCR, producing one record per CDR3 protein. The sample consists of around 1,000,000 distinct CDR3 sequences, approximately 26% of them appearing once. These records were also assigned to another study, of T cells of mothers and their children.

This receptor was identified in a girl aged 2 to 10 in good health. The sequencing sample was made of blood. This sequence joins TRBV18 and TRBJ2-1; TRBD1 aligns across 8 bases. This chain's CDR3 is CASSRASGGVQFF. The CDR3 DNA reads as TGTGCCAGCTCACGCGCGTCAGGGGGCGTCCAGTTCTTC. Supplemented by reference TRBV18 and TRBJ2-1, the full variable domain reads NAGVMQNPRHLVRRRGQEARLRCSPMKGHSHVYWYRQLPEEGLKFMVYLQKENIIDESGMPKERFSAEFPKEGPSILRIQQVVRGDSAAYFCASSRASGGVQFFGPGTRLTVL.